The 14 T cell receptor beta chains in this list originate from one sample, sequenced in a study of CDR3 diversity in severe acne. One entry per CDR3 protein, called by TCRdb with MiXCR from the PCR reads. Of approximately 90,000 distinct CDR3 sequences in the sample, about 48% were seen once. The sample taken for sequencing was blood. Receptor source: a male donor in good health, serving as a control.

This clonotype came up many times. This CDR3 is CASSSPRRGTEAFF. The CDR3 coding sequence is TGTGCCAGCAGTTCCCCCCGACGGGGCACTGAAGCTTTCTTT. The V and J genes are TRBV6-5 and TRBJ1-1; D remains unclear. V shed 4 bases and J shed 4 bases, with 13 bases lying between them. The CDR3 loop spans 14 amino acids. CDR1 and CDR2 from the germline V gene are MNHEY and SVGAGI.

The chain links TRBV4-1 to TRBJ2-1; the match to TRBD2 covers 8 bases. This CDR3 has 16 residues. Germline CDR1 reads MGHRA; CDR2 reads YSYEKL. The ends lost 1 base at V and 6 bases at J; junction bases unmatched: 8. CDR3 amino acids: CASSQVSGAEINEQFF. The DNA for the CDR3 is TGCGCCAGCAGCCAAGTTAGCGGGGCAGAAATCAATGAGCAGTTCTTC.

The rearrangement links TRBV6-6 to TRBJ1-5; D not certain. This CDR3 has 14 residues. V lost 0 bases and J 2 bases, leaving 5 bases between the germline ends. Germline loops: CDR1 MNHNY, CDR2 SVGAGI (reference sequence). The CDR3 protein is CASSYSTGNQPQHF. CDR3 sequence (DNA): TGTGCCAGCAGTTACTCGACGGGCAATCAGCCCCAGCATTTT.

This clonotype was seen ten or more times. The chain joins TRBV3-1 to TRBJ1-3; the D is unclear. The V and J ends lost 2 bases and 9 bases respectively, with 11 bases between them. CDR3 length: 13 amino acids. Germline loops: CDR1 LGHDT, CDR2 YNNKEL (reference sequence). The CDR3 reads CASSQSSPATIYF. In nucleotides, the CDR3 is TGTGCCAGCAGCCAATCCTCGCCTGCCACCATATATTTT.

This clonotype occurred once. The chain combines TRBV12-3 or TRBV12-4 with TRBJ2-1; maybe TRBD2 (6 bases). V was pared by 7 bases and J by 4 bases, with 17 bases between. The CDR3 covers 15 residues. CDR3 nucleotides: TGTGCCAGCATTTTTTCGGGACTCGGTTACAATGAGCAGTTCTTC. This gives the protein CASIFSGLGYNEQFF.

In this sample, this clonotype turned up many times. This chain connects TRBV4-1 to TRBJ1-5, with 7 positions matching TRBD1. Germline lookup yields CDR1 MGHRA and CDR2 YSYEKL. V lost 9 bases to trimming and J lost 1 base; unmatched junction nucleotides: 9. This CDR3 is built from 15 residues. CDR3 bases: TGCGCCAGTCGACAGGGTCCTGGAAGCAATCAGCCCCAGCATTTT. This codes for CASRQGPGSNQPQHF.

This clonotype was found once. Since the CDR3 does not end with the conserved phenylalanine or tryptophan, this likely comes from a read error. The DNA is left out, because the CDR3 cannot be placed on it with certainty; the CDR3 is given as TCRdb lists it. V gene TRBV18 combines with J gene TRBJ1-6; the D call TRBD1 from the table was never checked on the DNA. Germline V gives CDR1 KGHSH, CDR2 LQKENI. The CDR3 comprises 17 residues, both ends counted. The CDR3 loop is CASSPYDRGVYGYTFGS.

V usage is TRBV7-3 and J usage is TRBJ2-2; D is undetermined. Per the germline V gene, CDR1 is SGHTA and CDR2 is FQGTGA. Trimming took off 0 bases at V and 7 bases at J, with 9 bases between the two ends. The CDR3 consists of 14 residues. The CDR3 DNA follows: TGTGCCAGCAGCTTAACCCCCCACGACGGGGAGCTGTTTTTT. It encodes CASSLTPHDGELFF. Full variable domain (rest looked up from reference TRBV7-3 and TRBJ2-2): GAGVSQTPSNKVTEKGKYVELRCDPISGHTALYWYRQSLGQGPEFLIYFQGTGAADDSGLPNDRFFAVRPEGSVSTLKIQRTERGDSAVYLCASSLTPHDGELFFGEGSRLTVL.

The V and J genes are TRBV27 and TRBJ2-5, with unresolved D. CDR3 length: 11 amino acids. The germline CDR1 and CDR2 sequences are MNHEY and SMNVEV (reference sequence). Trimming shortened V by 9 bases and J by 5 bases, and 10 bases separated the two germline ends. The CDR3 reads CASGYGETQYF. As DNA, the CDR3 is TGTGCCAGTGGTTACGGGGAGACCCAGTACTTC.

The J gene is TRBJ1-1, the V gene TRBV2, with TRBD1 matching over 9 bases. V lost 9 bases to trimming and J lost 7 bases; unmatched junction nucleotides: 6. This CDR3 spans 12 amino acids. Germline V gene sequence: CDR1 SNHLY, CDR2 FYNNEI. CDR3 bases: TGTGCCAGAGAACAGGGGGCGTTTGAAGCTTTCTTT. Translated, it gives CAREQGAFEAFF.

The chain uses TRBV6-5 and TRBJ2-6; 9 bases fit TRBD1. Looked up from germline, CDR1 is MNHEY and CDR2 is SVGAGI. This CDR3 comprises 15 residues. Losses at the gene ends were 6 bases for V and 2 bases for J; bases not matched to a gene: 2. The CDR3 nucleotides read TGTGCCAGCAGCCGACAGGGGGCTGGGGCCAACGTCCTGACTTTC. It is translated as CASSRQGAGANVLTF.

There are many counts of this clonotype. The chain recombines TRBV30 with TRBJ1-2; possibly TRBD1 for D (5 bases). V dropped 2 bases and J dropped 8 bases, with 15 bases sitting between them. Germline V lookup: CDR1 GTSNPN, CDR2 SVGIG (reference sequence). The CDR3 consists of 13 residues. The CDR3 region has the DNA TGTGCCTGGAGTCCCGGACATCTCGGCGGCTACACCTTC. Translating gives CAWSPGHLGGYTF.

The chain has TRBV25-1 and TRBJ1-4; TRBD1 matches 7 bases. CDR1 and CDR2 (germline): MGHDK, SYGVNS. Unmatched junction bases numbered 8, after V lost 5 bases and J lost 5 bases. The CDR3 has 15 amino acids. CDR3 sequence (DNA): TGTGCCAGCAGTTTATTAGGAGGGGGCAATGAAAAACTGTTTTTT. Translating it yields CASSLLGGGNEKLFF.

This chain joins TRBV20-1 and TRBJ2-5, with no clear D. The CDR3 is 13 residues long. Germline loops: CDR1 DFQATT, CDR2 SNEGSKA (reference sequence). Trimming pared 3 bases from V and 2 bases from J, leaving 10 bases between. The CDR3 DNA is TGCAGTGCTAGGCCCGGTGCTCAAGAGACCCAGTACTTC. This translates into CSARPGAQETQYF.